These T cell receptor beta chains were read from a single sample in a study of shared clonotypes between healthy human individuals. The method was immunoSEQ multiplex PCR; TCRdb's version includes in-frame clones alone and lacks a portion of them. The repertoire consists of 450,000 to 500,000 clones, with roughly 80% occurring once and the leading ten covering 9.5% to 15%. The sample comprised PBMCs. The source of these receptors is a woman between 35 and 50 years old in good health. Some clones in this sample may be carry-over from other donors' samples. Each CDR3 is given with its conserved first and last residue. D genes are given only for firm matches. For some rows the clone size is stated as once, few or many, or as a class when expanded; others skip it.

V gene	D gene	clone size	J gene	CDR3 protein	CDR3 DNA
TRBV7-3	NA	NA	TRBJ2-5	CASSPSGTKETQYF	TGTGCCAGCAGCCCCAGCGGTACCAAAGAGACCCAGTACTTC
TRBV10-1	NA	NA	TRBJ2-7	CASSEIKWDTPYEQYF	TGCGCCAGCAGTGAAATAAAGTGGGACACCCCCTACGAGCAGTACTTC
TRBV5-6	TRBD1	NA	TRBJ1-2	CASSLLGQGEVNYGYTF	TGTGCCAGCAGCTTGTTGGGACAGGGAGAGGTTAACTATGGCTACACCTTC
TRBV28	NA	NA	TRBJ2-1	CASSSHTRSGNNEQFF	TGTGCCAGCAGTTCACACACTAGGTCGGGTAACAATGAGCAGTTCTTC
TRBV5-1	NA	NA	TRBJ1-2	CASSPGVNYGYTF	TGCGCCAGCAGCCCAGGAGTTAACTATGGCTACACCTTC
TRBV10-3	NA	NA	TRBJ2-1	CAISATKDEQFF	TGTGCCATCAGTGCGACTAAGGATGAGCAGTTCTTC
TRBV4-3	NA	NA	TRBJ1-2	CASSQDPLNYGYTF	TGCGCCAGCAGCCAGGACCCTCTTAACTACGGCTACACCTTC
TRBV28	TRBD1	NA	TRBJ2-7	CASSFGDRSYEQYF	TGTGCCAGCAGTTTTGGGGACAGGTCCTACGAGCAGTACTTC
TRBV27	NA	few	TRBJ2-7	CASSSRTLAYEQYF	TGTGCCAGCAGTTCTCGGACTCTCGCCTACGAGCAGTACTTC
TRBV5-1	NA	NA	TRBJ2-2	CASSTGTGTNTGELFF	TGCGCTAGCAGCACAGGGACCGGCACGAACACCGGGGAGCTGTTTTTT
TRBV21-1	NA	NA	TRBJ2-3	CASSKPRASGSVDTQYF	TGTGCCAGCAGCAAACCAAGGGCTAGCGGGAGTGTAGATACGCAGTATTTT
TRBV7-3	NA	NA	TRBJ2-1	CASSLKGPGRGSYNEQFF	TGTGCCAGCAGCTTAAAAGGGCCAGGGCGAGGGTCCTACAATGAGCAGTTCTTC
TRBV4-2	NA	NA	TRBJ2-5	CASSQDTSKETQYF	TGTGCCAGCAGCCAAGATACTAGCAAGGAGACCCAGTACTTC
TRBV27	NA	NA	TRBJ2-2	CASSLRTPYTGELFF	TGTGCCAGCAGTTTGAGGACACCTTACACCGGGGAGCTGTTTTTT
TRBV6-1	TRBD2	NA	TRBJ2-5	CATMGLAENQETQYF	TGTGCCACCATGGGACTAGCGGAAAACCAAGAGACCCAGTACTTC
TRBV28	NA	NA	TRBJ1-2	CASSLTGNYGYTF	TGTGCCAGCAGTTTAACCGGGAACTATGGCTACACCTTC
TRBV2	NA	once	TRBJ2-5	CASARETQYF	TGTGCCAGTGCCAGAGAGACCCAGTACTTC
TRBV7-9	TRBD2	few	TRBJ2-1	CASSPTSGSVAEQFF	TGTGCCAGCAGCCCGACTAGCGGGAGTGTAGCTGAGCAGTTCTTC
TRBV27	NA	NA	TRBJ2-3	CASSTSGPLSDTQYF	TGTGCCAGCAGTACAAGCGGGCCCCTTTCAGATACGCAGTATTTT
TRBV2	NA	NA	TRBJ2-5	CASSGAGYWETQYF	TGTGCCAGCAGTGGGGCAGGGTATTGGGAGACCCAGTACTTC
TRBV14	NA	NA	TRBJ2-7	CASSPLGSYEQYF	TGTGCCAGCAGCCCCCTCGGGTCCTACGAGCAGTACTTC
TRBV7-2	TRBD2	few	TRBJ2-3	CASSLVAGAGDTQYF	TGTGCCAGCAGCTTAGTAGCGGGAGCGGGAGATACGCAGTATTTT
TRBV29-1	NA	NA	TRBJ2-2	CSVDTYTGELFF	TGCAGCGTTGACACCTACACCGGGGAGCTGTTTTTT
TRBV21-1	NA	NA	TRBJ2-7	CASSKGGGLAGTEYF	TGTGCCAGCAGCAAAGGGGGGGGACTAGCGGGTACCGAGTACTTC
TRBV7-4	TRBD2	NA	TRBJ2-3	CASRLAGGIADTQYF	TGTGCCAGCAGGCTAGCGGGAGGGATCGCAGATACGCAGTATTTT
TRBV18	NA	NA	TRBJ1-2	CASSRENYGYTF	TGTGCCAGCTCGAGGGAGAACTATGGCTACACCTTC
TRBV28	NA	NA	TRBJ1-2	CASGVAQNYGYTF	TGTGCCAGCGGCGTTGCACAGAACTATGGCTACACCTTC
TRBV4-2	NA	NA	TRBJ2-3	CASSQGAGAGTDTQYF	TGTGCCAGCAGCCAAGGAGCTGGGGCTGGCACAGATACGCAGTATTTT
TRBV5-1	TRBD2	NA	TRBJ2-3	CASSSTTSGRLLADTQYF	TGCGCCAGCAGCTCCACGACTAGCGGGAGGTTGCTCGCAGATACGCAGTATTTT
TRBV7-3	TRBD2	NA	TRBJ2-3	CASAQAGVMDTQYF	TGTGCCAGTGCGCAAGCGGGAGTAATGGATACGCAGTATTTT